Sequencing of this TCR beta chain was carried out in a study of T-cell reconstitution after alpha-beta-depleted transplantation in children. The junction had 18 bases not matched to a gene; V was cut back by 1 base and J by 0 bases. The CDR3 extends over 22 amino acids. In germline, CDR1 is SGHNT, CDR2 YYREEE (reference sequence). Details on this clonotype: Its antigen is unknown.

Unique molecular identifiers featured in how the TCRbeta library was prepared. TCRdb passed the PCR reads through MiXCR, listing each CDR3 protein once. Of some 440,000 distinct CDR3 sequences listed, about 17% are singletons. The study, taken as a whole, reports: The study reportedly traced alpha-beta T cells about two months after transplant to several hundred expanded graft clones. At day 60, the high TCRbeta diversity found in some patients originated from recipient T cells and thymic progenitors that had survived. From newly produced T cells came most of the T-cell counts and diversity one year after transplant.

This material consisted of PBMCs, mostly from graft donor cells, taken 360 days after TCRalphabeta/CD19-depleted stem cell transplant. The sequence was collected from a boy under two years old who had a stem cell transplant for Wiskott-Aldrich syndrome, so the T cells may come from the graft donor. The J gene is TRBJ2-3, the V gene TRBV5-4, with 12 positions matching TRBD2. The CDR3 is CASSLPIPGLAGPRRSTDTQYF. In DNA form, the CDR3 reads TGTGCCAGCAGCTTGCCTATTCCGGGACTAGCGGGTCCCAGGAGGAGCACAGATACGCAGTATTTT.